The sequence of this T cell receptor (beta chain) was determined in a study of OX40 agonist ivuxolimab in advanced cancers. Study overall: Enrolled patients in dose escalation had cancers that were hepatocellular carcinoma, melanoma, renal cell or head and neck cancer. Findings and caveats of the study: Compared with CD4+, CD8+ T cells on average had more expanded clones.

The table came from immunoSEQ multiplex PCR; TCRdb's copy has only in-frame clones and leaves some out. The sample has roughly 82,000 clones; 70% to 90% are singletons. As for this clone: Antigen specificity is unknown.

With 8 bases removed from V and 5 bases from J, the gap between germline ends came to 19 bases. This CDR3 is built from 14 residues. Per germline, CDR1 SNHLY and CDR2 FYNNEI. The source is an adult with an advanced solid tumor such as melanoma, head and neck, liver or kidney cancer. The V gene is TRBV2, the J gene TRBJ2-7; tentatively, D is TRBD1 (6 bases). Sequencing used CD4+ or CD8+ T cells sorted from blood, obtained in a trial of the OX40 agonist ivuxolimab. The CDR3 DNA reads as TGTGCCAGCGGGGATTACAGGGTAGGCGACGAGCAGTACTTC. Amino acids: CASGDYRVGDEQYF.